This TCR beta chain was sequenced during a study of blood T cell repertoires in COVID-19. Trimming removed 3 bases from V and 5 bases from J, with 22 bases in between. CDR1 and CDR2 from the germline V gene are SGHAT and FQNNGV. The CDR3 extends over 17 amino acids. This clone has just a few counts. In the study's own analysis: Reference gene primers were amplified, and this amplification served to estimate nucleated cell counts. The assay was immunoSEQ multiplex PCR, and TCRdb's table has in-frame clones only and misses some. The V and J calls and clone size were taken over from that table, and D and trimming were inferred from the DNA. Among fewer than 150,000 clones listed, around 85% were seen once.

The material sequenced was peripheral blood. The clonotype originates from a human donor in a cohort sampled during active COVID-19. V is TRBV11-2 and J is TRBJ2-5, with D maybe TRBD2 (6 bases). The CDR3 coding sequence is TGTGCCAGCAGCTTTGCGGTGGAGGAGGGGATCCGGGAGACCCAGTACTTC. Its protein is CASSFAVEEGIRETQYF.